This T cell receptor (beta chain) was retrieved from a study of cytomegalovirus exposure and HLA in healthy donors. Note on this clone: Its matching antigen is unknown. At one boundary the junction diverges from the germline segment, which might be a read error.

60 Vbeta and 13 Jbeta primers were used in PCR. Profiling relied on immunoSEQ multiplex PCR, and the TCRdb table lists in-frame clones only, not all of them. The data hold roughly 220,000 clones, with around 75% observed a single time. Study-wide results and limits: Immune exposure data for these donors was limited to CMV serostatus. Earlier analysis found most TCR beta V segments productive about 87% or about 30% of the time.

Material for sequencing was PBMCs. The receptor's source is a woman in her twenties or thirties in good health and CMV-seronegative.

The CDR3 nucleotides read TGTGCCAGCAGCTTACTACCCCCCCTGTACTTT. Translated, it gives CASSLLPPLYF. The rearrangement joins TRBV7-9 to TRBJ1-6; no definite D call. The CDR3 runs to 11 residues. Germline assignment: CDR1 SEHNR and CDR2 FQNEAQ (reference sequence).